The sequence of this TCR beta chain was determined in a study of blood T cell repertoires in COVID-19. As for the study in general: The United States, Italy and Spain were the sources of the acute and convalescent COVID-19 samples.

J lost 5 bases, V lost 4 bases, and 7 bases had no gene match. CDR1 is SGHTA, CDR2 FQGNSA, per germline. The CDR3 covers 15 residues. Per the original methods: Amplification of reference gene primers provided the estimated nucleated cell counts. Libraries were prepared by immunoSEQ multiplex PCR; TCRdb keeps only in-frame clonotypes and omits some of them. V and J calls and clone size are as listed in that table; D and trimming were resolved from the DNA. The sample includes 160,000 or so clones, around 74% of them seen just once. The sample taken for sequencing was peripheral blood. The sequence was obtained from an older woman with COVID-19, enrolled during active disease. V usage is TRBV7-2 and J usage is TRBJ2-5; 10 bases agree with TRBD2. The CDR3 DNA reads TGTGCCAGCAGCTCTCCGGGACTAGCGAGGGAGACCCAGTACTTC. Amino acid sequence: CASSSPGLARETQYF.